What follows describes a single T cell receptor beta chain. Trimming took 4 bases from V and 1 from J, leaving 8 bases between them. This CDR3 has 13 residues. From germline, CDR1 is SGHTS and CDR2 YDEGEE. The data are from a study of blood T cell repertoires in COVID-19. TCRdb's copy holds only in-frame clones and misses some; the assay was immunoSEQ multiplex PCR. Of about 360,000 clones in the sample, about 86% were seen once. The chain combines TRBV5-8 with TRBJ2-5, with a possible D match to TRBD2 (5 bases). The sequencing sample was made of peripheral blood. The source is a woman aged 60-75 years with COVID-19, enrolled during active disease. CDR3 in DNA: TGTGCCAGCAGCCGGGAATTCCAAGAGACCCAGTACTTC. This sequence encodes CASSREFQETQYF. The whole variable domain, filled in from reference TRBV5-8 and TRBJ2-5, reads EAGVTQSPTHLIKTRGQQATLRCSPISGHTSVYWYQQALGLGLQFLLWYDEGEERNRGNFPPRFSGRQFPNYSSELNVNALELEDSALYLCASSREFQETQYFGPGTRLLVL.